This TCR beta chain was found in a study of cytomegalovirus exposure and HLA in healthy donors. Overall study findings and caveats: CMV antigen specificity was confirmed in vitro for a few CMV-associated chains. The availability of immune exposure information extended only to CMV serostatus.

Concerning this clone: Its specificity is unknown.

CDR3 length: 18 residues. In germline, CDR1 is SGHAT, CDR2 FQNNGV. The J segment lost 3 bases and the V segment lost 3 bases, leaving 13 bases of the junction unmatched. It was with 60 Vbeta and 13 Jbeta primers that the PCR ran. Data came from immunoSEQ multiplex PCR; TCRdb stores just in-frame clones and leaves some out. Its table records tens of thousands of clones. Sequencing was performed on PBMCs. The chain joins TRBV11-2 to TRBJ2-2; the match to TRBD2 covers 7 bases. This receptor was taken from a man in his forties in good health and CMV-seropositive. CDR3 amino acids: CASSFAELARTYTGELFF. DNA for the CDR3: TGTGCCAGCAGCTTTGCGGAACTAGCGCGAACTTACACCGGGGAGCTGTTTTTT.